One T cell receptor (beta chain) is described in this entry. The sample originates from a study of CD8 T cells in Susac syndrome. Negative isolation was applied to CD8+ and CD4+ T cells, and FACS enrichment was applied to TEMRA cells. An amount of RNA that ranged from roughly 0.5 to 1 ug was reverse transcribed with random hexamers. TCRdb called the immunoSEQ multiplex PCR reads again in MiXCR, with one record for every CDR3 protein. The sample lists 150,000 to 200,000 distinct CDR3 sequences, just under 95% seen once, with about 0.1% in the top ten. CDR3 size: 15 residues. Trimming cost V 2 bases and J 5 bases, with 17 bases left between them. Germline V CDR1 and CDR2: SGHRS, YFSETQ.

The sequence was collected from a human donor in good health. Sequenced sample: CD4+ T cells from PBMCs. The chain carries TRBV5-1 and TRBJ2-7; D not resolved. This chain's CDR3 is CASSLSDTASHEQYF. As DNA, the CDR3 is TGCGCCAGCAGCTTATCGGATACGGCATCGCACGAGCAGTACTTC.